The present T cell receptor (beta chain) was sequenced within a study of blood T cell repertoires in COVID-19. The CDR3 consists of 16 residues. CDR1 is MDHEN, CDR2 SYDVKM, per germline. Germline trimming cut 7 bases from V and 2 bases from J; bases unmatched to any gene: 11. TCRdb keeps only in-frame clones here, not all; method: immunoSEQ multiplex PCR. The sample has about 120,000 clones, over 75% seen once. The rearrangement uses TRBV28 and TRBJ1-3; 7 bases fit TRBD1. Sample: peripheral blood. The TCR comes from a man in his sixties with acute or convalescent COVID-19. CDR3 region: CASTTATGVPGNTIYF. DNA of the CDR3: TGTGCCAGCACCACGGCCACAGGGGTTCCTGGAAACACCATATATTTT.